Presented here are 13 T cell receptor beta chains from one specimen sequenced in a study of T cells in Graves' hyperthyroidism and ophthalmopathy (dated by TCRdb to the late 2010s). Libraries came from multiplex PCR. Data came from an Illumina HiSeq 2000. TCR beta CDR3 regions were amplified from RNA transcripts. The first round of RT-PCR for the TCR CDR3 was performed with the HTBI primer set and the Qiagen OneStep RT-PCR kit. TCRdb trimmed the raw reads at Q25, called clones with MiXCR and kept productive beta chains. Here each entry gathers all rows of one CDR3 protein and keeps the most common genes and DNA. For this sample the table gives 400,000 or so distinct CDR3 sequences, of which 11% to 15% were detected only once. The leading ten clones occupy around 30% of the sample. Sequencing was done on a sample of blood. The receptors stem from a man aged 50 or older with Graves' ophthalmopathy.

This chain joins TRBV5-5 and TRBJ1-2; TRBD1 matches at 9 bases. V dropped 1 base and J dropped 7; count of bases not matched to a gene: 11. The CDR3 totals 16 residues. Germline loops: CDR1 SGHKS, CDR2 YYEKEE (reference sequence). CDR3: CASSLTGTGKISGYTF. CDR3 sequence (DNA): TGTGCCAGCAGCTTGACCGGGACAGGGAAGATCTCTGGCTACACCTTC.

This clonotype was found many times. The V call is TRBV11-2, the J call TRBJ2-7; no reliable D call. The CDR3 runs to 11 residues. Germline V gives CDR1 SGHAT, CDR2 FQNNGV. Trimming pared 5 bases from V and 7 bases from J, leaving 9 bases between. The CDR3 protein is CASSDLGEQYF. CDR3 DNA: TGTGCCAGCAGCGACCTGGGAGAGCAGTACTTC.

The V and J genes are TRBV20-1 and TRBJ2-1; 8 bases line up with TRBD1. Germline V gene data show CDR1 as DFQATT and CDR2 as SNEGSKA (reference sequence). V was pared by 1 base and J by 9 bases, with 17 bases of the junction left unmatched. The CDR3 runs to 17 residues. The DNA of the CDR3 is TGCAGTGCTAGAGCCCGCCGTGGGGCAGGGGGCTCGGCTGAGCAGTTCTTC. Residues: CSARARRGAGGSAEQFF.

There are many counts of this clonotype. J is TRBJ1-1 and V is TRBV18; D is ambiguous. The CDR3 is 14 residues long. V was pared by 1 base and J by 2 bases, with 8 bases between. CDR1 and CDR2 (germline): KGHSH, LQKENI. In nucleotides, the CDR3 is TGTGCCAGCTCACCACGTCAGAGAAACACTGAAGCTTTCTTT. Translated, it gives CASSPRQRNTEAFF.

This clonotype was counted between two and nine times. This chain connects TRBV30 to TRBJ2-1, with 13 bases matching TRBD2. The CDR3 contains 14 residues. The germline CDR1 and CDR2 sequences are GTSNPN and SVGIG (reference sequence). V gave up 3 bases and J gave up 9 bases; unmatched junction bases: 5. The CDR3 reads CAWSRTSGRSEQFF. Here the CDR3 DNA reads TGTGCCTGGAGCCGGACTAGCGGGAGATCTGAGCAGTTCTTC.

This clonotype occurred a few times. This chain's CDR3 is CASSSQGYSGNTIYF. CDR3 sequence (DNA): TGTGCCAGTAGTTCACAGGGCTACTCTGGAAACACCATATATTTT. The chain has TRBV19 and TRBJ1-3; perhaps TRBD1 as D (6 bases). Trimming stripped 5 bases from V and 0 bases from J, with 11 bases between. The CDR3 runs to 15 residues. CDR1 and CDR2 from the germline V gene are LNHDA and SQIVND (reference sequence).

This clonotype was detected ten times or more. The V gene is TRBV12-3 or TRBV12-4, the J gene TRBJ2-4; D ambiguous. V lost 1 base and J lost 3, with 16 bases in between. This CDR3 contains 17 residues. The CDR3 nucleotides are TGTGCCAGCAGTTTAGAGGTCAATCTCCTCGGCAAAAACATTCAGTACTTC. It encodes CASSLEVNLLGKNIQYF.

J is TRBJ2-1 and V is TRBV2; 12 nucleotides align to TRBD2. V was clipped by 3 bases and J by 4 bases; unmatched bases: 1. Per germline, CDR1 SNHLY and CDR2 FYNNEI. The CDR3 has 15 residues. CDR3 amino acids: CASSEGLAGYNEQFF. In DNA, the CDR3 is TGTGCCAGCAGTGAGGGACTAGCGGGTTACAATGAGCAGTTCTTC.

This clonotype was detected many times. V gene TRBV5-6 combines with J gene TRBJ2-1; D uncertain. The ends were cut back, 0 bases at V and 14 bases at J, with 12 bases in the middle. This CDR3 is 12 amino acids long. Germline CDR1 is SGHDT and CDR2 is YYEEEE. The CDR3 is CASSLGGSMEFF. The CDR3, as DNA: TGTGCCAGCAGCTTGGGCGGTAGTATGGAGTTCTTC.

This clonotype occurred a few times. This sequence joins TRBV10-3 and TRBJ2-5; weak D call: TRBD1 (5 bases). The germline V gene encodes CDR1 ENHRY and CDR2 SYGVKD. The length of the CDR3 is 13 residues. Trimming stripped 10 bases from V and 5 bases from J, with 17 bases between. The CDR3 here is CASRGPGLETQYF. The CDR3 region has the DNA TGTGCCAGCAGAGGACCAGGGTTGGAGACCCAGTACTTC.

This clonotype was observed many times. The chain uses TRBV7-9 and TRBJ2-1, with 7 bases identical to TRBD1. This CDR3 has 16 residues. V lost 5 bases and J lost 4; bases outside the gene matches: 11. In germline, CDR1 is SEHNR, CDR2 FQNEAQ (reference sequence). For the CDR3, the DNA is TGTGCCAGCAGCCCGCGTTTCGAGGGGGCATACAATGAGCAGTTCTTC. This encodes CASSPRFEGAYNEQFF.

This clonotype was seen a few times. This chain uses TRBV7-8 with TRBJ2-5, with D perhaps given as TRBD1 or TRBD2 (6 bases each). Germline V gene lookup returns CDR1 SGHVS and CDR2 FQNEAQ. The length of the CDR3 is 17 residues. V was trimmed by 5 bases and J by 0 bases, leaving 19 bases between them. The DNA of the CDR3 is TGTGCCAGCAGCCTTACCTCCCAGGGGAGGTACCAAGAGACCCAGTACTTC. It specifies CASSLTSQGRYQETQYF.

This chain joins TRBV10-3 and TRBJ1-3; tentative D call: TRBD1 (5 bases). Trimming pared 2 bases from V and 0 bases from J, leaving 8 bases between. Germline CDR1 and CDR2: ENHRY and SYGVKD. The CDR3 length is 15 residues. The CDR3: CAISEGTISGNTIYF. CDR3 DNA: TGTGCCATCAGTGAGGGGACCATCTCTGGAAACACCATATATTTT.